The present TCR beta chain was sequenced within a study of CD8+CD57+ T cells in acquired aplastic anemia. Study in general: On average, sorted CD4+ and CD8+ cells gave about 2.9 ug of DNA. Where healthy donors were concerned, CD4+ cells averaged about 10 million reads.

CDR3 and TCR beta VDJ profiling relied on a genomic DNA template. A single record per CDR3 protein comes from TCRdb applying MiXCR to the reads. The table lists about 160,000 distinct CDR3 sequences, just under 45% of them singletons. The study, taken as a whole, reports: Patients and controls shared some 30 CD8+ CDR3 sequences, highly expressed in patients. CD8+ Simpson's diversity in patients was not significantly different from that in controls.

Germline assignment: CDR1 DFQATT and CDR2 SNEGSKA (reference sequence). Trimming cost V 5 bases and J 6 bases; bases outside gene matches: 14. There are 16 residues in the CDR3. This clonotype was seen many times. What it recognizes is unknown. Sequencing was done on a sample of sorted CD4+, CD8+, or CD8+CD57+ T cells (not recorded which) from PBMCs. The clonotype originates from a human donor in good health. J is TRBJ2-1 and V is TRBV20-1, with TRBD2 matching over 9 bases. CDR3 region: CSAAHHGSGGGNEQFF. CDR3 nucleotides: TGCAGTGCTGCTCACCACGGTAGCGGGGGAGGCAATGAGCAGTTCTTC.